This T cell receptor (beta chain) was profiled in a study of blood T cell repertoires in COVID-19. Study in general: Both acute and convalescent COVID-19 samples were obtained from the United States, Italy and Spain.

TCRdb's table, derived via immunoSEQ multiplex PCR, lists solely in-frame clones and lacks some. The table has 110,000 or so clones, over 80% seen once. The CDR3 consists of 15 residues. Looked up from germline, CDR1 is LGHNA and CDR2 is YSLEER. Deletions cut 0 bases from V and 8 bases from J, with 11 bases between. The TCR originated in a woman between 50 and 59 years old with acute or convalescent COVID-19. This rearrangement joins TRBV4-3 to TRBJ1-6, with D perhaps matching TRBD1 (5 bases). The sample comprised peripheral blood. The CDR3 nucleotides are TGCGCCAGCAGCCAAGATCCTGGGGGGGATTCACCCCTCCACTTT. Its protein product is CASSQDPGGDSPLHF.